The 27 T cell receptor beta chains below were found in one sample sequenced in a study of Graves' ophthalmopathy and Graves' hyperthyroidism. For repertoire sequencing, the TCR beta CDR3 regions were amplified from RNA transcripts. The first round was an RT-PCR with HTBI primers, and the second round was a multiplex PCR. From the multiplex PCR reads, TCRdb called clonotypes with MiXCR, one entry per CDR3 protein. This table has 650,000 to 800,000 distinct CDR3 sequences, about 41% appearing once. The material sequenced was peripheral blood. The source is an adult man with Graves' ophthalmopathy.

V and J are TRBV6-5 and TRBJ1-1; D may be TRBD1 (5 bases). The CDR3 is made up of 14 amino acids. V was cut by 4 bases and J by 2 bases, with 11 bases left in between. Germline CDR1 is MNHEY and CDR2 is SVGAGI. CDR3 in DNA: TGTGCCAGCAGTTCCAACGGGGCCAACACTGAAGCTTTCTTT. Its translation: CASSSNGANTEAFF.

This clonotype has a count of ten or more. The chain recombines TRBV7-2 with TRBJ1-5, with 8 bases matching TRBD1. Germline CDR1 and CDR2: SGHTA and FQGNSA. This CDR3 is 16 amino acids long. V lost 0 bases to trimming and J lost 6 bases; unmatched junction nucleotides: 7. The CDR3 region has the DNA TGTGCCAGCAGCTTAGCGTTGGCAGGGGGCGTTCAGCCCCAGCATTTT. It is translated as CASSLALAGGVQPQHF.

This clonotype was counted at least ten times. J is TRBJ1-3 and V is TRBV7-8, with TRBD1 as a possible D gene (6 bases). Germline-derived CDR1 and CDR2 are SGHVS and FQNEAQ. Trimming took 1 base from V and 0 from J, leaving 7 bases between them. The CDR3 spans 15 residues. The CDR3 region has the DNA TGTGCCAGCAGCTTAGGGGACATCTCTGGAAACACCATATATTTT. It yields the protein CASSLGDISGNTIYF.

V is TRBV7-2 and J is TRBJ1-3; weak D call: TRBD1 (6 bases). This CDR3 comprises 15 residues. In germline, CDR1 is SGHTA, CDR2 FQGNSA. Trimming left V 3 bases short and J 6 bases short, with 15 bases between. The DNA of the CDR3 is TGTGCCAGCAGCTTTAGCGGGGGGGCAGAAAACACCATATATTTT. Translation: CASSFSGGAENTIYF.

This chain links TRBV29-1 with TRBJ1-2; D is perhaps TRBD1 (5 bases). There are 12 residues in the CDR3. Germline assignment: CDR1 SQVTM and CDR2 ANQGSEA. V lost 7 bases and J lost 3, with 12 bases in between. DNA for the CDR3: TGCAGCGGACGACAGCTCGACTATGGCTACACCTTC. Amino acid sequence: CSGRQLDYGYTF.

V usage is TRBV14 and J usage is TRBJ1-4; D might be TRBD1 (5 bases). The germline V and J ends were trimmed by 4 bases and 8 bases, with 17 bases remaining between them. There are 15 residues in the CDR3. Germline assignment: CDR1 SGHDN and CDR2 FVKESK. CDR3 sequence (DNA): TGTGCCAGCAGCCCCGTGGGACCCCTTGTAGAAAAACTGTTTTTT. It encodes CASSPVGPLVEKLFF.

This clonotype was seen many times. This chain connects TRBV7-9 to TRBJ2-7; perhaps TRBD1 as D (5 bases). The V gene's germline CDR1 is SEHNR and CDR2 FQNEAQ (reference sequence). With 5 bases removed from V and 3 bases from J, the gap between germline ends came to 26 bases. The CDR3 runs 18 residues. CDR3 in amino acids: CASSARDTGFNLGYEQYF. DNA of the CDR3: TGTGCCAGCAGCGCCAGGGATACCGGCTTCAACCTTGGCTACGAGCAGTACTTC.

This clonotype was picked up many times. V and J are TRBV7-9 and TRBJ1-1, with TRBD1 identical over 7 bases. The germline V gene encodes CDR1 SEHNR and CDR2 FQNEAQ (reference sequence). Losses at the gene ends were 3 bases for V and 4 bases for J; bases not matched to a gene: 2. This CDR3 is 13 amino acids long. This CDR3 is CASSFPGGTEAFF. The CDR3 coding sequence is TGTGCCAGCAGCTTCCCAGGGGGCACTGAAGCTTTCTTT.

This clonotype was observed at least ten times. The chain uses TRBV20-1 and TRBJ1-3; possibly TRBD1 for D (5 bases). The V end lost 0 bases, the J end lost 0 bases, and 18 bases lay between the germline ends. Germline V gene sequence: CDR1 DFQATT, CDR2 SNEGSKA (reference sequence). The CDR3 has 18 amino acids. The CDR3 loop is CSARDRGRDRSSGNTIYF. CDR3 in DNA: TGCAGTGCTAGAGATAGGGGTCGCGACCGAAGCTCTGGAAACACCATATATTTT.

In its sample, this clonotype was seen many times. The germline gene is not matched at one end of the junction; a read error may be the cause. DNA for the CDR3: TGCAGCGTTGTTATCAGCTACGGGCAGTACTTC. The encoded protein is CSVVISYGQYF. The J gene is TRBJ2-7, the V gene TRBV29-1; no clear D. Looked up from germline, CDR1 is SQVTM and CDR2 is ANQGSEA. This CDR3 has 11 amino acids.

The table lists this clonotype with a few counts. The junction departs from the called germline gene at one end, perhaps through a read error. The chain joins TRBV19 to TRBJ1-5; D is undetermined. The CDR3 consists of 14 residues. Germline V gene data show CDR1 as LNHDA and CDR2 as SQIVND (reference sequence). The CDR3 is CTSSIGRANQPQHF. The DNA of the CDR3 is TGTACCAGTAGTATAGGGAGGGCCAATCAGCCCCAGCATTTT.

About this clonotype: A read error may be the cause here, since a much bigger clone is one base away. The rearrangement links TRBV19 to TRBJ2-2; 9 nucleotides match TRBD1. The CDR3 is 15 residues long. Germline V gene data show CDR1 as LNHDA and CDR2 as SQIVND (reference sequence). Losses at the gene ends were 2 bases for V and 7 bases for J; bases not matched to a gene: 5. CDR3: CASSIYRGRDGELFF. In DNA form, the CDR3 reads TGTGCCAGTAGTATATACAGGGGGCGCGACGGGGAGCTGTTTTTT.

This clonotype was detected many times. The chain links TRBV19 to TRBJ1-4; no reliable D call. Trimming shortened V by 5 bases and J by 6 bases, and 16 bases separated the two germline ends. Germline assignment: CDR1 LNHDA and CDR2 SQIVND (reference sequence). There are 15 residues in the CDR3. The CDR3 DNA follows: TGTGCCAGTAGTTCCAGACCGGGAGTAGATGAAAAACTGTTTTTT. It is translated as CASSSRPGVDEKLFF.

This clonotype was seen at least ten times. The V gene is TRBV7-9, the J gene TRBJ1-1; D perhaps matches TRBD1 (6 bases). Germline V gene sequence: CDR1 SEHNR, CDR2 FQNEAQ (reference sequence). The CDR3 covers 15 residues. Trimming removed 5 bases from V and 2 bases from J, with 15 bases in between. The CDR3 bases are TGTGCCAGCAGCCGACCGACAGGAACAAACACTGAAGCTTTCTTT. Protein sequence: CASSRPTGTNTEAFF. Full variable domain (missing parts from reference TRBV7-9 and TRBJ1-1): DTGVSQNPRHKITKRGQNVTFRCDPISEHNRLYWYRQTLGQGPEFLTYFQNEAQLEKSRLLSDRFSAERPKGSFSTLEIQRTEQGDSAMYLCASSRPTGTNTEAFFGQGTRLTVV.

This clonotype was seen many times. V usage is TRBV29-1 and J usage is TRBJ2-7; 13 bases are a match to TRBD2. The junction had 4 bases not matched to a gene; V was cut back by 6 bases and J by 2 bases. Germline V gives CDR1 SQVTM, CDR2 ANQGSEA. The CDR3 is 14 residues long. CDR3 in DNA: TGCAGCGTCTCCGGACTAGCGGGAGCCTACGAGCAGTACTTC. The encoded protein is CSVSGLAGAYEQYF.

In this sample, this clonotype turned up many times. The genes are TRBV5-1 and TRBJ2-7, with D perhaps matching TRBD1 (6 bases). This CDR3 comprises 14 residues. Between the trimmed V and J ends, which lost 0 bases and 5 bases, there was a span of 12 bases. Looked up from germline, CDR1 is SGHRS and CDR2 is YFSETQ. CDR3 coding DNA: TGCGCCAGCAGCTTGGAGCCAGGGGTCGACGAGCAGTACTTC. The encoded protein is CASSLEPGVDEQYF.

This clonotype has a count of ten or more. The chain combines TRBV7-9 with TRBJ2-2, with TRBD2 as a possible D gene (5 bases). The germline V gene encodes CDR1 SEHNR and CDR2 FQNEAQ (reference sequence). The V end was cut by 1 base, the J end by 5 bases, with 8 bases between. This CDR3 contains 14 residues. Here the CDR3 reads CASSLGAGTGELFF. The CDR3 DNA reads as TGTGCCAGCAGCTTAGGGGCGGGTACCGGGGAGCTGTTTTTT.

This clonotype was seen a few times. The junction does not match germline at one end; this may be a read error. The CDR3 sequence is CASSHGLAGATGELFF. The CDR3 region has the DNA TGTGCCAGCAGTCATGGACTAGCGGGAGCGACCGGGGAGCTGTTTTTT. J is TRBJ2-2 and V is TRBV24-1, with TRBD2 matching over 13 bases. The CDR3 has 16 residues. Germline assignment: CDR1 KGHDR and CDR2 SFDVKD.

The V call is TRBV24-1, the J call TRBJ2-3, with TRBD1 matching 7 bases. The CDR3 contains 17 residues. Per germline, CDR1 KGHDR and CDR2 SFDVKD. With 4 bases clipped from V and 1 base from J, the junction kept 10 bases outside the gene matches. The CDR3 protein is CATSDPTGVHGTDTQYF. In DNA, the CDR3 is TGTGCCACCAGTGACCCAACAGGGGTCCACGGCACAGATACGCAGTATTTT.

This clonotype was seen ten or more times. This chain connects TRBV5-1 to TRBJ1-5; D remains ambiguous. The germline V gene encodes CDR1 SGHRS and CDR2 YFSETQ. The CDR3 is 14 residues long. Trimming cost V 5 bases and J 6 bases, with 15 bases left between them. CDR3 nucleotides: TGCGCCAGCAGACTTGGAGTGGTACGTCAGCCCCAGCATTTT. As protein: CASRLGVVRQPQHF. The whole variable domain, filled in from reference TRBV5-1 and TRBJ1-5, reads KAGVTQTPRYLIKTRGQQVTLSCSPISGHRSVSWYQQTPGQGLQFLFEYFSETQRNKGNFPGRFSGRQFSNSRSEMNVSTLELGDSALYLCASRLGVVRQPQHFGDGTRLSIL.

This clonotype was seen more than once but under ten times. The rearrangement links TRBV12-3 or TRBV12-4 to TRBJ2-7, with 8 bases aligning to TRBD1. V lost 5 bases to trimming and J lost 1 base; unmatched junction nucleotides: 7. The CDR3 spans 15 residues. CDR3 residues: CASSPGGDMSYEQYF. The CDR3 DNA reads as TGTGCCAGCAGTCCAGGGGGCGACATGTCCTACGAGCAGTACTTC.

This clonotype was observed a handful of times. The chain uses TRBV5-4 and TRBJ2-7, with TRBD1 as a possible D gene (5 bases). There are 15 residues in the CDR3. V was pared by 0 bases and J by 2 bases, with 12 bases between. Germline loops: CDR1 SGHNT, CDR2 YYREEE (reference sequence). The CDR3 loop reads CASSLAVGAPYEQYF. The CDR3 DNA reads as TGTGCCAGCAGCTTGGCCGTAGGGGCCCCCTACGAGCAGTACTTC. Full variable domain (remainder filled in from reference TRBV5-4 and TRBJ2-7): ETGVTQSPTHLIKTRGQQVTLRCSSQSGHNTVSWYQQALGQGPQFIFQYYREEENGRGNFPPRFSGLQFPNYSSELNVNALELDDSALYLCASSLAVGAPYEQYFGPGTRLTVT.

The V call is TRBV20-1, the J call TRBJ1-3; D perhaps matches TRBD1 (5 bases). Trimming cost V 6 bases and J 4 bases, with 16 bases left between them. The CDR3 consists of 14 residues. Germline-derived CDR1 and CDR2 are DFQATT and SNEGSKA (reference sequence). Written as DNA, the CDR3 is TGCAGTGCCAGCAAGGGCAGGGCCGGAAACACCATATATTTT. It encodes CSASKGRAGNTIYF.

The chain's CDR3 is CASQLGFYEKLFF. The CDR3 nucleotides are TGTGCCAGCCAATTAGGGTTTTACGAAAAACTGTTTTTT. The chain joins TRBV25-1 to TRBJ1-4; no clear D gene. Trimming shortened V by 8 bases and J by 8 bases, and 15 bases separated the two germline ends. Germline V gene data show CDR1 as MGHDK and CDR2 as SYGVNS. The CDR3 loop spans 13 amino acids. The full variable domain, completed using reference TRBV25-1 and TRBJ1-4, is EADIYQTPRYLVIGTGKKITLECSQTMGHDKMYWYQQDPGMELHLIHYSYGVNSTEKGDLSSESTVSRIRTEHFPLTLESARPSHTSQYLCASQLGFYEKLFFGSGTQLSVL.

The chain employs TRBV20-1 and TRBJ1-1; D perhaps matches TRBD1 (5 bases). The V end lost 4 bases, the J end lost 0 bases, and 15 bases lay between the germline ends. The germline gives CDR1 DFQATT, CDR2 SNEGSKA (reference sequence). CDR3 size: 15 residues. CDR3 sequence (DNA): TGCAGTGCTACTGGGGGATCAGGCATGAACACTGAAGCTTTCTTT. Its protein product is CSATGGSGMNTEAFF.

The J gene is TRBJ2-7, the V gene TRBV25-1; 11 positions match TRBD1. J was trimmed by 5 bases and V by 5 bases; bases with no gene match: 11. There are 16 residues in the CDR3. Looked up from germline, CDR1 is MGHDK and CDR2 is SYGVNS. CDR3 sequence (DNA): TGTGCCAGCAGTTTCAAAAGGACAGGGGGCATGAACGAGCAGTACTTC. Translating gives CASSFKRTGGMNEQYF.

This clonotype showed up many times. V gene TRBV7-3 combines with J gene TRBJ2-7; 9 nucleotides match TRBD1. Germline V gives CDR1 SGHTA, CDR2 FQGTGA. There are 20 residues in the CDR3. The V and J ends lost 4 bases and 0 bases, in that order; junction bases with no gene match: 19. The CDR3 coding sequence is TGTGCCAGCAGCTGGGGCAACCGGGACAGGGAGCGGATGGACTCCTACGAGCAGTACTTC. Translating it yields CASSWGNRDRERMDSYEQYF. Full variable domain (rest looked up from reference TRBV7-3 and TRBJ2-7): GAGVSQTPSNKVTEKGKYVELRCDPISGHTALYWYRQSLGQGPEFLIYFQGTGAADDSGLPNDRFFAVRPEGSVSTLKIQRTERGDSAVYLCASSWGNRDRERMDSYEQYFGPGTRLTVT.